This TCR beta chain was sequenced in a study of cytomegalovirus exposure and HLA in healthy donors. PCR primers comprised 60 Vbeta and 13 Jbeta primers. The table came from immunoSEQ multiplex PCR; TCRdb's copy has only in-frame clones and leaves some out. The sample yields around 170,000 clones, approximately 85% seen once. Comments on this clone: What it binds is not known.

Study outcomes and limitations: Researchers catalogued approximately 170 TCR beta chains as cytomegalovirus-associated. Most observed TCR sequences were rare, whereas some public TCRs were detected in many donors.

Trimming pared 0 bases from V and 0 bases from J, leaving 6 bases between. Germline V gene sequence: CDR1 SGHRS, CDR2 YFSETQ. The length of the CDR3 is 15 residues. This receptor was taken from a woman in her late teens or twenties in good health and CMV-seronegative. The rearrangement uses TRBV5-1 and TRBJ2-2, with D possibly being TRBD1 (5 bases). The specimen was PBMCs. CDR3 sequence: CASSLDRTNTGELFF. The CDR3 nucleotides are TGCGCCAGCAGCTTGGACAGGACGAACACCGGGGAGCTGTTTTTT.